This T cell receptor (beta chain) was found in a study of T cells in localized non-small cell lung cancer. Germline CDR1 MNHNS, CDR2 SASEGT. The trim removed 7 bases at V and 6 bases at J, leaving 8 bases unmatched. The CDR3 consists of 14 residues. Profiling relied on immunoSEQ multiplex PCR, and the TCRdb table lists in-frame clones only, not all of them. The profile shows tens of thousands of clones, over 75% of them singletons. Overall study results and limits: Of the tissues analyzed, uninvolved adjacent lung showed maximal T cell clonality, greater than tumor.

This clone turned up a few times. Its antigen remains unknown. The chain combines TRBV6-1 with TRBJ2-4; 8 nucleotides align to TRBD1. The sample in question was peripheral blood, obtained before any cancer treatment. This TCR was recovered from a female donor of 60 years or more with stage I lung adenocarcinoma. The CDR3 bases are TGTGCCAGCAATCTTCAGGGGGCGGTAAACATTCAGTACTTC. It specifies CASNLQGAVNIQYF.